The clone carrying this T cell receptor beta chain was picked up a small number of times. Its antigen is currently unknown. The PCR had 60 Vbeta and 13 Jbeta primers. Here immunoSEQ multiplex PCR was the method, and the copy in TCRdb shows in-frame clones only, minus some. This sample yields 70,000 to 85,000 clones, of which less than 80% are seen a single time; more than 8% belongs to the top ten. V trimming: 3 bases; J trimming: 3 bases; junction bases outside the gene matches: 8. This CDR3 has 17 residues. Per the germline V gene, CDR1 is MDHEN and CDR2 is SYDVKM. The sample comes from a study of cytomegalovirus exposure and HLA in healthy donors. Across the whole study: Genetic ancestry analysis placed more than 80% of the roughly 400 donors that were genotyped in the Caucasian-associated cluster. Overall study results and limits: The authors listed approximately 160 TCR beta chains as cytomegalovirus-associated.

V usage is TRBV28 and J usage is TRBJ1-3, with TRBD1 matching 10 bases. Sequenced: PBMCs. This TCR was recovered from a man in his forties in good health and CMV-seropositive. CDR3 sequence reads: CASSLAGTGVGGNTIYF. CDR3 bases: TGTGCCAGCAGTTTGGCCGGGACAGGGGTTGGTGGAAACACCATATATTTT.